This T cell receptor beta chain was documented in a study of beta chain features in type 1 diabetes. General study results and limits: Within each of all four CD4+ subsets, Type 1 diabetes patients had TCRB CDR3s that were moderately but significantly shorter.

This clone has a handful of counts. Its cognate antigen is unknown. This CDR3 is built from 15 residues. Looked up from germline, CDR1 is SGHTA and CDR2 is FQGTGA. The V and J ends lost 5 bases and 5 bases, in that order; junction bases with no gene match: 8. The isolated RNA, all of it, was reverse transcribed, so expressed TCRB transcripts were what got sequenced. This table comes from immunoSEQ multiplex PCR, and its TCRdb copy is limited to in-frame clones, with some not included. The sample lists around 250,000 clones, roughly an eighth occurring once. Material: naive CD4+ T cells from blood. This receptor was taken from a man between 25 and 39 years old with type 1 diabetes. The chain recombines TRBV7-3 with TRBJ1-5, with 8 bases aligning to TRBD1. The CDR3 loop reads CASSTSGGRDQPQHF. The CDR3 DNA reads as TGTGCCAGCAGCACTTCAGGGGGCAGGGATCAGCCCCAGCATTTT.